The following is a T cell receptor (beta chain) sequence with its context. The clone's antigen remains unknown. No much larger clonotype is one base removed from it; base qualities were not supplied. Interpreted using the paper, the time point label stands for: around 29 days on oral tofacitinib. According to the study, the label for this sample's treatment or condition signals: oral pan-JAK inhibitor, 5-10 mg twice daily. Peripheral blood and lesional scalp punch biopsies were obtained from patients with alopecia areata. After PBMCs were isolated by density centrifugation and stained for CD3, CD4 and CD8, a FACSAria was used to sort CD4+ and CD8+ T cells. This sample is drawn from a study of CD8+ T cells in alopecia areata (dated by TCRdb to 2017 to 2018). Study-wide context: Treated patients were enrolled in an open-label pilot trial of oral tofacitinib, 5 to 10 mg twice daily, for moderate-to-severe alopecia areata. Tofacitinib was administered for 6 to 18 months, and 6 months of follow-up off drug were then conducted to assess delayed response and recurrence. Disease severity in treated patients was measured with the SALT score, which quantifies the percentage of affected scalp surface area. The study used high-throughput TCRbeta sequencing to examine T cell clonal expansion in alopecia areata, in both the C3H/HeJ mouse model and human patients. Scalp tissue and sorted CD4+ and CD8+ peripheral blood T cells from patchy and totalis/universalis alopecia areata patients and from healthy controls were covered by human TCRbeta sequencing. Tofacitinib-treated patients had biopsies at baseline and at 4 and 24 weeks of treatment, with a later scalp biopsy in several patients. Clonality in the scalp was compared among normal scalp (n=4), patchy alopecia areata scalp (n=8), and alopecia totalis/universalis scalp (n=8). RNA was extracted with the PAXgene miRNA kit for fixed scalp, the miRNeasy kit for PBMCs, and the RNeasy kit for mouse skin. immunoSEQ multiplex PCR using 35 Vbeta forward primers and 13 Jbeta reverse primers was used to amplify TCRbeta CDR3 regions.

Summary of the overall study and its limitations: Shared TCR sequences between patients were less evident than in mice, which may be partly attributable to HLA diversity in the patient population. Many expanded lesional clones were found to persist in scalp and blood during tofacitinib treatment, and relapse after treatment cessation may be partly explained by this persistence. Higher clonality and more expanded CD8+ clones were observed in lesional scalp than in normal scalp, particularly in alopecia totalis/universalis, a finding suggestive of antigenic drive. Because the treated cohort was small and had only one nonresponder, larger studies are needed to examine links between baseline CD8+ expansion and response. Scalp clonality and the number of expanded CD8+ clones among the top 100 scalp clones were significantly decreased by tofacitinib. Unlike mouse skin, which is dominated by gammadelta T cells, normal human skin has resident alphabeta T cells that are also sequenced, and this complicates analysis of the scalp TCR repertoire.

Library creation used the immunoSEQ multiplex PCR assay. For TCR sequencing, RNA was extracted from every sample and reverse transcribed into cDNA to serve as template. First-strand cDNA was synthesized using SuperScript III with a 2:1 mix of oligo-dT and random hexamers. Amplification bias was assessed with a synthetic immune receptor repertoire, and residual bias was removed computationally. The source study handled its data this way. Raw reads were preprocessed to remove errors, and CDR3 was defined according to IMGT conventions as the region from the conserved cysteine to phenylalanine. Clonality was calculated as 1 minus Shannon entropy normalized by log2 of the number of productive unique TCRs. Scalp TCRbeta sequences were cross-referenced with sorted blood CD4 and CD8 repertoires so that the CD4 or CD8 identity of scalp clones could be inferred. The immuneACCESS repertoire file appears here via TCRdb, limited to in-frame rearrangements. These files lack a portion of the clones; in checked studies, under half of the deficit traces to unresolved V genes, and the cause of the others is not known. From that table come the V and J calls and clone size; the DNA was used to work out D and trimming. The sample table lists some 100,000 clones, about 61% of them with a count of one. Of the sample, 30% is held by the ten largest clones.

Including cysteine and phenylalanine, the CDR3 has 13 amino acids. The kept DNA is CDR3 alone, 39 bases in frame from the first base. V loses 5 bases at its end and J loses 6 bases; junction bases beyond the gene matches: 4. CDR1 and CDR2 are drawn from the germline V gene: SGHTA, FQGNSA. The sequence links TRBV7-2 to TRBJ2-7, with 10 bases aligning to TRBD2. The TCR comes from a human donor with alopecia areata. The sample consisted of CD8+ T cells sorted from blood, taken at week 4, from a patient treated with tofacitinib. CDR3 loop: CASSPQRGGEQYF. The nucleotide sequence reads as follows: TGTGCCAGCAGCCCCCAGCGGGGGGGCGAGCAGTACTTC.